This TCR beta chain was captured in a study of T-cell reconstitution after alpha-beta-depleted transplantation in children. Unique molecular identifiers tagged the TCRbeta library. Each CDR3 protein is one row after TCRdb ran MiXCR on the PCR reads. The data hold approximately 350,000 distinct CDR3 sequences, with around 10% observed a single time. This clonotype was counted only a few times. V gave up 4 bases and J gave up 7 bases; unmatched junction bases: 9. The CDR3 consists of 15 residues. From germline, CDR1 is MDHEN and CDR2 SYDVKM. Specimen: PBMCs from the stem cell graft donor, collected from the stem cell graft. This TCR came from a human donor who donated a stem cell graft to a child with acute lymphoblastic leukemia. The J gene is TRBJ1-5, the V gene TRBV28; 8 bases align to TRBD1. CDR3 loop: CASSSRRDRGQPQHF. In DNA form, the CDR3 reads TGTGCCAGCAGTTCTCGGCGAGACAGGGGCCAGCCCCAGCATTTT.